The 9 T cell receptor beta chains given below trace back to one sample, sequenced in a study of T-cell reconstitution after alpha-beta-depleted transplantation in children. Unique molecular identifiers were incorporated when the TCRbeta library was constructed. TCRdb ran MiXCR on the PCR reads and lists one entry per CDR3 protein. Of 900,000 or so distinct CDR3 sequences in the sample, about 15% were seen once. The starting material was PBMCs, mostly from graft donor cells, obtained 360 days after TCRalphabeta/CD19-depleted stem cell transplant. The origin of the receptors is a male patient between 10 and 17 years old who had a stem cell transplant for acute lymphoblastic leukemia, so the T cells may come from the graft donor.

This clonotype was seen a few times. The chain joins TRBV12-5 to TRBJ2-7, with 8 bases identical to TRBD2. There are 15 residues in the CDR3. Looked up from germline, CDR1 is LGHNT and CDR2 is FRNRAP. Trimming at V came to 3 bases and at J to 2 bases, leaving 6 bases not matched to a gene. The CDR3 sequence is CASGFSSGTTYEQYF. In DNA, the CDR3 is TGTGCTAGTGGTTTTAGTAGCGGGACCACCTACGAGCAGTACTTC. Full variable domain (remainder filled in from reference TRBV12-5 and TRBJ2-7): DARVTQTPRHKVTEMGQEVTMRCQPILGHNTVFWYRQTMMQGLELLAYFRNRAPLDDSGMPKDRFSAEMPDATLATLKIQPSEPRDSAVYFCASGFSSGTTYEQYFGPGTRLTVT.

This clonotype has a handful of counts. The chain combines TRBV12-3 or TRBV12-4 with TRBJ2-1; the D is unclear. The CDR3 extends over 12 amino acids. Trimming shortened V by 2 bases and J by 8 bases, and 7 bases separated the two germline ends. The CDR3 sequence is CASSLLIDEQFF. In nucleotides, the CDR3 is TGTGCCAGCAGTTTATTGATAGATGAGCAGTTCTTC.

The chain combines TRBV24-1 with TRBJ2-1, with 9 bases that match TRBD1. Germline V gene data show CDR1 as KGHDR and CDR2 as SFDVKD. This CDR3 contains 16 residues. V dropped 4 bases and J dropped 7; count of bases not matched to a gene: 10. The CDR3 protein is CATSDITGGAGNEQFF. The CDR3 bases are TGTGCCACCAGTGACATAACAGGGGGCGCGGGGAATGAGCAGTTCTTC.

This clonotype has ten or more counts. The chain is built from TRBV7-9 and TRBJ2-3; 14 bases map to TRBD2. Losses at the gene ends were 5 bases for V and 6 bases for J; bases not matched to a gene: 4. CDR3 length: 15 amino acids. Germline V lookup: CDR1 SEHNR, CDR2 FQNEAQ (reference sequence). CDR3 in amino acids: CASSPGLAGVDTQYF. The CDR3 nucleotides are TGTGCCAGCAGCCCGGGACTAGCGGGAGTGGATACGCAGTATTTT.

This clonotype has a handful of counts. V usage is TRBV4-2 and J usage is TRBJ2-3; TRBD1 might be the D (6 bases). Germline-derived CDR1 and CDR2 are LGHNA and YNFKEQ. This CDR3 comprises 20 residues. V lost 0 bases, J lost 1 base, and 23 bases lay in between. This chain's CDR3 is CASSQELPRGQHYRTDTQYF. CDR3 coding DNA: TGTGCCAGCAGCCAAGAGTTGCCCAGGGGCCAACACTACCGCACAGATACGCAGTATTTT.

This sequence joins TRBV7-8 and TRBJ2-7, with D tentatively TRBD2 (6 bases). This CDR3 region has 15 residues. The ends were cut back, 5 bases at V and 2 bases at J, with 16 bases in the middle. Per germline, CDR1 SGHVS and CDR2 FQNEAQ. The CDR3 DNA follows: TGTGCCAGCAGCCCCTCGGGCGGGGCGACCTACGAGCAGTACTTC. It encodes CASSPSGGATYEQYF.

The rearrangement uses TRBV5-1 and TRBJ1-1, with 7 bases lining up with TRBD1. Germline V CDR1 and CDR2: SGHRS, YFSETQ. The CDR3 has 15 residues. With 4 bases clipped from V and 3 bases from J, the junction kept 9 bases outside the gene matches. CDR3 bases: TGCGCCAGCAGCCCGGGACAGACCTTATACACTGAAGCTTTCTTT. Translated, it gives CASSPGQTLYTEAFF.

This clonotype appeared once. This sequence joins TRBV7-6 and TRBJ2-1; D gene uncertain. This CDR3 spans 15 amino acids. V was pared by 3 bases and J by 8 bases, with 17 bases between. Germline CDR1 and CDR2: SGHVS and FNYEAQ. CDR3 amino acids: CASSFPFGKDHEQFF. In nucleotides, the CDR3 is TGTGCCAGCAGCTTCCCATTTGGGAAGGACCATGAGCAGTTCTTC.

The chain has TRBV29-1 and TRBJ2-5; no clear D gene. CDR1 is SQVTM and CDR2 is ANQGSEA in the germline V gene. This CDR3 is 13 amino acids long. V lost 4 bases to trimming and J lost 4 bases, with 13 bases between them. For the CDR3, the DNA is TGCAGCGTTGGGACCTTAAGCCCAGAGACCCAGTACTTC. It translates to CSVGTLSPETQYF.